The TCR beta chain described here comes from a study of blood T cell repertoires in COVID-19. Overall study: The origin of the acute and convalescent COVID-19 samples was the United States, Italy and Spain. T cells, B-cell-depleted T cells, or PBMCs supplied cDNA or gDNA.

In the authors' workflow: Quantification of nucleated cells was approximated via reference gene primer amplification. TCRdb keeps only in-frame clones here, not all; method: immunoSEQ multiplex PCR. D and trimming were read from the DNA, whereas the V and J calls and clone size are those reported in that table. Of 180,000 or so clones detected, around 84% appear once; the ten largest clones hold roughly 5%. Sequencing was performed on peripheral blood. This receptor was taken from a woman over 75 with acute or convalescent COVID-19.

This chain's CDR3 is CASSPRPRLGDYEQYF. CDR3 nucleotides: TGTGCCAGCTCACCAAGGCCCCGACTAGGGGACTACGAGCAGTACTTC. The chain links TRBV18 to TRBJ2-7; weak D call: TRBD2 (6 bases). V lost 2 bases and J 3 bases, leaving 17 bases between the germline ends. Germline V gene lookup returns CDR1 KGHSH and CDR2 LQKENI. This CDR3 contains 16 residues.